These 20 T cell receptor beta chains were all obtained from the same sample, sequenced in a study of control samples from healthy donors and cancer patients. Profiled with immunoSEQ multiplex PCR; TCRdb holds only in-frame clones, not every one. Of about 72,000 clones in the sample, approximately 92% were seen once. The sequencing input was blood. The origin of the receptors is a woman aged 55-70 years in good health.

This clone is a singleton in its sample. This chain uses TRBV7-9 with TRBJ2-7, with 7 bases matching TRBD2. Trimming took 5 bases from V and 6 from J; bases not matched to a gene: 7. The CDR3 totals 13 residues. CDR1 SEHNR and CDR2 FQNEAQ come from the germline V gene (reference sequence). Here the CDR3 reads CASSRGERGEQYF. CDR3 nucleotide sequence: TGTGCCAGCAGCCGCGGGGAGCGGGGCGAGCAGTACTTC.

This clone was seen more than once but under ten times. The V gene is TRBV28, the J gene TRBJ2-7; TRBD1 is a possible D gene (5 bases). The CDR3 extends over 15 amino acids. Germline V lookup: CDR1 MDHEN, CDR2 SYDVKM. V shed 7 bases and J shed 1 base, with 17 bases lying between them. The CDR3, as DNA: TGTGCCAGCACCCCTTGGGGCGCCAAGTCCTACGAGCAGTACTTC. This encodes CASTPWGAKSYEQYF. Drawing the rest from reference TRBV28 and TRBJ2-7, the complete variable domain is DVKVTQSSRYLVKRTGEKVFLECVQDMDHENMFWYRQDPGLGLRLIYFSYDVKMKEKGDIPEGYSVSREKKERFSLILESASTNQTSMYLCASTPWGAKSYEQYFGPGTRLTVT.

The CDR3 nucleotides are TGTGCCACACAGACCGTCGGTACCGGGGAGCTGTTTTTT. This encodes CATQTVGTGELFF. This rearrangement joins TRBV10-3 to TRBJ2-2, with D unresolved. The CDR3 is 13 amino acids. CDR1 and CDR2 (germline): ENHRY, SYGVKD. V was shortened by 10 bases and J by 5 bases, with 14 bases between the two germline ends.

CDR3 residues: CASSYSGQGFETQYF. The CDR3 region has the DNA TGTGCCAGCAGTTACTCGGGACAGGGTTTTGAGACCCAGTACTTC. The V call is TRBV6-5, the J call TRBJ2-5, with 9 bases lining up with TRBD1. This CDR3 comprises 15 residues. Germline V CDR1 and CDR2: MNHEY, SVGAGI. Germline trimming cut 0 bases from V and 5 bases from J; bases unmatched to any gene: 4.

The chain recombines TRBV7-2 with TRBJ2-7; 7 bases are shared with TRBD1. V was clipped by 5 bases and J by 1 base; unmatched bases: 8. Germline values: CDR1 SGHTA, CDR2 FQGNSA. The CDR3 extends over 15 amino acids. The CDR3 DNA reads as TGTGCCAGCAGCGGCGTGGGGGACAGTTCCTACGAGCAGTACTTC. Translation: CASSGVGDSSYEQYF.

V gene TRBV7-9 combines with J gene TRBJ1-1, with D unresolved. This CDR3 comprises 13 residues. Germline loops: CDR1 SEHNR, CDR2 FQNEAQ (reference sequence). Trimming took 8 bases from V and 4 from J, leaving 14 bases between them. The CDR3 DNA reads TGTGCCAGCCGTAGTTCGATGGGCACTGAAGCTTTCTTT. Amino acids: CASRSSMGTEAFF.

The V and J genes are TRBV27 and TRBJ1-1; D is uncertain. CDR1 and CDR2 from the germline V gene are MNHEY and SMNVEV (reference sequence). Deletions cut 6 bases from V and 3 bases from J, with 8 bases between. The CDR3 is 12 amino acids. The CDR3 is CASRNRDTEAFF. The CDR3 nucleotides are TGTGCCAGCAGGAATAGGGACACTGAAGCTTTCTTT.

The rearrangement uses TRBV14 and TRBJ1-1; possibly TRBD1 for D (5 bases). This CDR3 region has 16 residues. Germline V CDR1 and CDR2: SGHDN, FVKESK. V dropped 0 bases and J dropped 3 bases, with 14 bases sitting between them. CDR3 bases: TGTGCCAGCAGCCAAGACATCGGGACGTGGGACACTGAAGCTTTCTTT. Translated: CASSQDIGTWDTEAFF.

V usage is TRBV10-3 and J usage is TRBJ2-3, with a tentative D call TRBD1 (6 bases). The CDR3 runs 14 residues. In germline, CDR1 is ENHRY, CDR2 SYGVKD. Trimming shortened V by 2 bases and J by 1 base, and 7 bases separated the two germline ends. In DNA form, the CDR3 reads TGTGCCATCAGTGAGCGACAGGGCACAGATACGCAGTATTTT. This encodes CAISERQGTDTQYF.

For the CDR3, the DNA is TGTGCCAGCTCAAGATCAGGGGGGAATGAAAAACTGTTTTTT. Residues: CASSRSGGNEKLFF. The chain joins TRBV18 to TRBJ1-4, with 7 positions matching TRBD1. This CDR3 contains 14 residues. After removal of 5 bases from V and 5 bases from J, the junction contained 5 bases not matched to a gene. Germline V gene sequence: CDR1 KGHSH, CDR2 LQKENI.

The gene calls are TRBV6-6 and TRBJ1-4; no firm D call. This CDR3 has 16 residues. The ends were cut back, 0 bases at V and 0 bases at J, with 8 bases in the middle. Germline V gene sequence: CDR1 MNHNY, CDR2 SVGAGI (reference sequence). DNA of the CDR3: TGTGCCAGCAGTTACTCGGCCCTGGCAACTAATGAAAAACTGTTTTTT. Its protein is CASSYSALATNEKLFF.

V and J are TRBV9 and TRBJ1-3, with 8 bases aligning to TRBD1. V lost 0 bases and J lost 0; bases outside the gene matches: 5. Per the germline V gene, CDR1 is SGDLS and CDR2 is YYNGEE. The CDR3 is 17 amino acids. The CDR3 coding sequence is TGTGCCAGCAGCGTAGGATCGGGACAGGACTCTGGAAACACCATATATTTT. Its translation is CASSVGSGQDSGNTIYF. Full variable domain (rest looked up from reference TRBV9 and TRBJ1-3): DSGVTQTPKHLITATGQRVTLRCSPRSGDLSVYWYQQSLDQGLQFLIQYYNGEERAKGNILERFSAQQFPDLHSELNLSSLELGDSALYFCASSVGSGQDSGNTIYFGEGSWLTVV.

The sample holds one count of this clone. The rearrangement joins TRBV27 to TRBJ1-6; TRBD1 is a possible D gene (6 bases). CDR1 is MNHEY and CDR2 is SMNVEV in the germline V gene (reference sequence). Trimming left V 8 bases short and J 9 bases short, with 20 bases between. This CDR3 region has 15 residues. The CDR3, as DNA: TGTGCCAGCCGTCCTTCAGGGGAAGGGGGTTCACCCCTCCACTTT. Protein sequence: CASRPSGEGGSPLHF.

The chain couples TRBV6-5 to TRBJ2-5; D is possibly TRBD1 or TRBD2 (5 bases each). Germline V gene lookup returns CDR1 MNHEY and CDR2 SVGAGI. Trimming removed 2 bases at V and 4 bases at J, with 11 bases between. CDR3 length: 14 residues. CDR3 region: CASSYSGGGETQYF. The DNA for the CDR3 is TGTGCCAGCAGTTACAGTGGGGGTGGAGAGACCCAGTACTTC.

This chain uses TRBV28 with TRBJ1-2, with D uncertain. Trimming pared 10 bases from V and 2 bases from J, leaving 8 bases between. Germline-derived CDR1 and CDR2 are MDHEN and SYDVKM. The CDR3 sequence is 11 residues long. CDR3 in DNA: TGTGCCATCCAGAAAAACTATGGCTACACCTTC. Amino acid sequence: CAIQKNYGYTF.

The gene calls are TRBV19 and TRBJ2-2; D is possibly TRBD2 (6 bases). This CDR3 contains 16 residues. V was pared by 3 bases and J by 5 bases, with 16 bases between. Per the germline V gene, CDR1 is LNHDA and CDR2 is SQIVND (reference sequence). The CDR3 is CASSMVRDAGTGELFF. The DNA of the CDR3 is TGTGCCAGTAGTATGGTCAGGGATGCGGGGACCGGGGAGCTGTTTTTT.

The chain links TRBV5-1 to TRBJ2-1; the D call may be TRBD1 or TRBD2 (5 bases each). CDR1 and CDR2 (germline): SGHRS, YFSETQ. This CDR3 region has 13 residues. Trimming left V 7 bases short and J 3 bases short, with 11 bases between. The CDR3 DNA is TGCGCCAGCTCCGGGACGGACTACAATGAGCAGTTCTTC. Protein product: CASSGTDYNEQFF. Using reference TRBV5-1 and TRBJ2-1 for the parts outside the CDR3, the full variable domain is KAGVTQTPRYLIKTRGQQVTLSCSPISGHRSVSWYQQTPGQGLQFLFEYFSETQRNKGNFPGRFSGRQFSNSRSEMNVSTLELGDSALYLCASSGTDYNEQFFGPGTRLTVL.

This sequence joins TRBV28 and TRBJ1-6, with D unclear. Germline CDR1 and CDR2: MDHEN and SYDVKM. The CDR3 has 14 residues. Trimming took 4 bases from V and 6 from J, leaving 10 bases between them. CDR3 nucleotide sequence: TGTGCCAGCAGTTGGGCAGCGACTAATTCACCCCTCCACTTT. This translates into CASSWAATNSPLHF.

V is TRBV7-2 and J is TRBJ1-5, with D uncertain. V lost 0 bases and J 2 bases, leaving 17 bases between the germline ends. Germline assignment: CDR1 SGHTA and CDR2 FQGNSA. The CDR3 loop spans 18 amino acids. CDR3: CASSLAVSSSVGNQPQHF. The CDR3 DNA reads TGTGCCAGCAGCTTAGCCGTAAGTTCTTCAGTTGGCAATCAGCCCCAGCATTTT.

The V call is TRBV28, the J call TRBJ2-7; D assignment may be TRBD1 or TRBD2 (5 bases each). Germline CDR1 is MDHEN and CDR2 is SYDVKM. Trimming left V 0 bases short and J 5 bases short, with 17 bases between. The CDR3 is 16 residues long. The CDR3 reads CASSLWRWAGDHEQYF. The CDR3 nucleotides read TGTGCCAGCAGTTTATGGAGGTGGGCCGGGGACCACGAGCAGTACTTC.